This TCR beta chain was found in a study of Graves' ophthalmopathy and Graves' hyperthyroidism. In the study overall: Peripheral blood collection took place at initial diagnosis, before any treatment. Regarding the study as a whole: Also, most clonotypes expanded in the thyroid above 0.001 frequency appeared in blood. Using 13 signatures, a model distinguished ophthalmopathy from stable hyperthyroidism, reaching roughly 90% sensitivity and approximately 82% specificity.

CDR3 length: 17 residues. Trimming cost V 7 bases and J 1 base, with 24 bases left between them. CDR1 is SGDLS, CDR2 YYNGEE, per germline. As the template, RNA transcripts were used to amplify TCR beta CDR3 regions. An initial RT-PCR round employing HTBI primers preceded a second-round multiplex PCR. TCRdb re-derived calls from the multiplex PCR reads in MiXCR, one entry per CDR3 protein. The sample has about 400,000 distinct CDR3 sequences; about 17% are singletons. This clonotype showed up many times. Its antigen is not identified. The specimen sequenced was peripheral blood. This chain joins TRBV9 and TRBJ2-7; the D gene is possibly TRBD2 (6 bases). The clonotype comes from a woman between 18 and 29 years old with Graves' ophthalmopathy. CDR3: CASHKVGVKGGSYEQYF. DNA of the CDR3: TGTGCCAGCCATAAAGTGGGAGTAAAGGGAGGTTCCTACGAGCAGTACTTC. Complete variable domain (other parts from reference TRBV9 and TRBJ2-7): DSGVTQTPKHLITATGQRVTLRCSPRSGDLSVYWYQQSLDQGLQFLIQYYNGEERAKGNILERFSAQQFPDLHSELNLSSLELGDSALYFCASHKVGVKGGSYEQYFGPGTRLTVT.